This T cell receptor beta chain was retrieved from a study of T cell repertoires in cytomegalovirus infection. Turning to the study itself: Both a matching HLA type and CMV infection were indicated by public TCR beta signatures. Study-level points and caveats: The ex vivo response was dominated by HLA-C-restricted CMV-specific TCR beta clonotypes. Cumulated frequencies of public TCR beta families served to identify carriers of CMV plus the relevant HLA.

TCRdb re-derived calls from the reads in MiXCR, one entry per CDR3 protein. The sample contains approximately 76,000 distinct CDR3 sequences, around 3.4% of which appear only once. This clonotype was found many times. Antigen specificity is unknown. The CDR3 totals 12 residues. Trimming removed 0 bases at V and 5 bases at J, with 6 bases between. Germline assignment: CDR1 DFQATT and CDR2 SNEGSKA (reference sequence). Sequences were obtained from PBMCs. The chain combines TRBV20-1 with TRBJ2-3; no reliable D call. This clonotype was obtained from a human donor in good health (CMV status not recorded). Some clones in this sample may be carry-over from other donors' samples. The DNA for the CDR3 is TGCAGTGCTAGAGATACGGGAGATACGCAGTATTTT. It codes for CSARDTGDTQYF.